This T cell receptor beta chain was observed in a study of blood T cell repertoires in COVID-19. Study as a whole: COVID-19 samples, acute and convalescent, were from the United States, Italy and Spain. Sample material is recorded as cDNA or gDNA derived from T cells, B-cell-depleted T cells, or PBMCs.

Original processing notes: It was from reference gene primer amplification that nucleated cell counts were estimated. TCRdb's copy holds only in-frame clones and misses some; the assay was immunoSEQ multiplex PCR. For V, J and clone size, that table is used; D and trimming come from the DNA. The sample holds 65,000 to 70,000 clones, about 86% seen once. The CDR3 is 13 amino acids. The V and J ends lost 2 bases and 7 bases respectively, with 11 bases between them. This rearrangement joins TRBV12-3 or TRBV12-4 to TRBJ1-2; no clear D. This TCR derives from a middle-aged man with acute or convalescent COVID-19. Sequences were obtained from peripheral blood. This CDR3 is CASSLKTRSGYTF. The CDR3 coding sequence is TGTGCCAGCAGTTTAAAGACGAGGTCTGGCTACACCTTC.